Below are 30 T cell receptor beta chains sequenced from a single sample in a study of blood T cell repertoires in COVID-19. Assay used: immunoSEQ multiplex PCR; TCRdb lists only in-frame clones, some missing. In the table there are approximately 170,000 clones, roughly four fifths of which are singletons. Sequencing was performed on peripheral blood. The receptors derive from a woman aged 65 to 85 with COVID-19, enrolled during active disease.

V and J are TRBV27 and TRBJ1-6, with 7 bases fitting TRBD1. This CDR3 is built from 16 residues. Germline trimming cut 5 bases from V and 7 bases from J; bases unmatched to any gene: 11. Germline CDR1 reads MNHEY; CDR2 reads SMNVEV (reference sequence). The CDR3 DNA reads TGTGCCAGCAGTCCCGACCCGGGACAGAGAAATTCACCCCTCCACTTT. It codes for CASSPDPGQRNSPLHF.

The chain combines TRBV7-6 with TRBJ1-2; 9 nucleotides align to TRBD1. V was clipped by 5 bases and J by 4 bases; unmatched bases: 8. This CDR3 region has 15 residues. In germline, CDR1 is SGHVS, CDR2 FNYEAQ. CDR3 in amino acids: CASSPGTGLIYGYTF. Written as DNA, the CDR3 is TGTGCCAGCAGCCCGGGGACAGGGCTTATCTATGGCTACACCTTC.

V and J are TRBV18 and TRBJ2-2; D may be TRBD1 (6 bases). The CDR3 is 15 residues long. Trimming cost V 4 bases and J 1 base, with 10 bases left between them. Per germline, CDR1 KGHSH and CDR2 LQKENI. The CDR3 coding sequence is TGTGCCAGCTCACAATCGACAGGGAACACCGGGGAGCTGTTTTTT. Translation: CASSQSTGNTGELFF.

The rearrangement links TRBV6-2 or TRBV6-3 to TRBJ2-3; 8 bases match TRBD2. V shed 6 bases, J shed 4 bases, and the junction held 6 bases outside the gene matches. From germline, CDR1 is MNHEY and CDR2 SVGEGT. This CDR3 has 14 amino acids. In DNA, the CDR3 is TGTGCCAGCAGCCGAAGCGGGAGTTCAGATACGCAGTATTTT. It specifies CASSRSGSSDTQYF.

The chain carries TRBV27 and TRBJ1-1; 9 positions match TRBD1. Trimming at V came to 2 bases and at J to 3 bases, leaving 4 bases not matched to a gene. The CDR3 is 15 residues long. Germline CDR1 MNHEY, CDR2 SMNVEV (reference sequence). The CDR3 bases are TGTGCCAGCAGTTTAGACAGGGGGGGATACACTGAAGCTTTCTTT. Its protein is CASSLDRGGYTEAFF.

V and J are TRBV11-2 and TRBJ2-7; 10 nucleotides match TRBD1. Germline V gene data show CDR1 as SGHAT and CDR2 as FQNNGV. The V and J ends lost 0 bases and 7 bases, in that order; junction bases with no gene match: 0. This CDR3 region has 13 residues. The CDR3 DNA is TGTGCCAGCAGCTTAGAGGGACAGGGGGAGCAGTACTTC. Encoded protein: CASSLEGQGEQYF.

The V and J genes are TRBV28 and TRBJ1-5; 7 bases line up with TRBD1. Trimming cost V 5 bases and J 2 bases; bases outside gene matches: 6. This CDR3 is 15 amino acids long. The germline gives CDR1 MDHEN, CDR2 SYDVKM. In DNA, the CDR3 is TGTGCCAGCAGTATCCGGGGACAGCGCAATCAGCCCCAGCATTTT. Encoded protein: CASSIRGQRNQPQHF.

In this sample, this clone turned up once. V usage is TRBV19 and J usage is TRBJ1-1; D is perhaps TRBD1 (5 bases). The CDR3 covers 13 residues. Between the trimmed V and J ends, which lost 0 bases and 5 bases, there was a span of 7 bases. The germline CDR1 and CDR2 sequences are LNHDA and SQIVND (reference sequence). The CDR3 bases are TGTGCCAGTAGTATAGACGGGGGAACTGAAGCTTTCTTT. Encoded protein: CASSIDGGTEAFF.

The V gene is TRBV14, the J gene TRBJ1-3; D not resolved. V lost 0 bases and J 5 bases, leaving 8 bases between the germline ends. CDR1 and CDR2 from the germline V gene are SGHDN and FVKESK. The CDR3 has 14 amino acids. The DNA of the CDR3 is TGTGCCAGCAGCCAAGACATGGCCCGAAACACCATATATTTT. Translation: CASSQDMARNTIYF.

The chain links TRBV4-3 to TRBJ2-2, with 7 positions matching TRBD2. The V gene's germline CDR1 is LGHNA and CDR2 YSLEER. There are 16 residues in the CDR3. Germline trimming cut 4 bases from V and 1 base from J; bases unmatched to any gene: 6. CDR3 nucleotides: TGCGCCAGCAGCCTCAGACTAGCATGGAACACCGGGGAGCTGTTTTTT. Translated, it gives CASSLRLAWNTGELFF.

About this clone itself: Germline and junction disagree at one end, which may indicate a read error. V usage is TRBV25-1 and J usage is TRBJ2-1; 8 bases line up with TRBD2. This CDR3 has 14 amino acids. Germline lookup yields CDR1 MGHDK and CDR2 SYGVNS. The CDR3 nucleotides read TGCGTCGGGAGGGGCCAGGTGGGTAGCAATGAGCAGTTCTTC. Amino acid sequence: CVGRGQVGSNEQFF.

The chain combines TRBV28 with TRBJ2-3; the match to TRBD1 covers 9 bases. The CDR3 sequence is 16 residues long. Germline CDR1 MDHEN, CDR2 SYDVKM. J lost 0 bases, V lost 6 bases, and 7 bases had no gene match. CDR3 in amino acids: CASRSPGQGSTDTQYF. The CDR3 coding sequence is TGTGCCAGCAGGTCTCCGGGACAGGGTAGCACAGATACGCAGTATTTT.

This chain uses TRBV30 with TRBJ2-2, with 9 nucleotides matching TRBD2. The CDR3 contains 16 residues. The V gene's germline CDR1 is GTSNPN and CDR2 SVGIG (reference sequence). With V trimmed by 6 bases and J by 1 base, 9 bases remained unmatched. Written as DNA, the CDR3 is TGTGCCTGTCGTTTAGCGGGAGCGGGGAACACCGGGGAGCTGTTTTTT. As protein: CACRLAGAGNTGELFF.

This clone is a singleton in its sample. The CDR3 bases are TGCAGCGTAGCGGAAGCCCAAGAGACCCAGTACTTC. Translating it yields CSVAEAQETQYF. The chain links TRBV29-1 to TRBJ2-5; possibly TRBD2 for D (5 bases). V lost 6 bases and J lost 1, with 9 bases in between. This CDR3 is 12 amino acids long. Germline assignment: CDR1 SQVTM and CDR2 ANQGSEA.

The genes are TRBV9 and TRBJ2-5, with 9 bases identical to TRBD2. With V trimmed by 5 bases and J by 5 bases, 7 bases remained unmatched. CDR1 SGDLS and CDR2 YYNGEE come from the germline V gene. CDR3 length: 14 amino acids. The chain's CDR3 is CASSFSGSGETQYF. The CDR3 bases are TGTGCCAGCAGTTTTAGCGGGAGCGGGGAGACCCAGTACTTC. The full variable domain, rest sourced from reference TRBV9 and TRBJ2-5, is DSGVTQTPKHLITATGQRVTLRCSPRSGDLSVYWYQQSLDQGLQFLIQYYNGEERAKGNILERFSAQQFPDLHSELNLSSLELGDSALYFCASSFSGSGETQYFGPGTRLLVL.

On this clone itself: Additional DNA sequences in this sample encode the identical CDR3. V gene TRBV5-1 combines with J gene TRBJ1-1; 7 bases align to TRBD1. CDR3 size: 14 residues. Looked up from germline, CDR1 is SGHRS and CDR2 is YFSETQ. J gave up 2 bases and V 3 bases, and 4 bases lay outside the gene matches. The CDR3 loop reads CASSSTGINTEAFF. The DNA of the CDR3 is TGCGCCAGCAGCTCGACAGGGATTAACACTGAAGCTTTCTTT.

The chain's CDR3 is CASSIQGGMETQYF. The CDR3 coding sequence is TGTGCCAGTAGTATACAGGGAGGAATGGAGACCCAGTACTTC. This rearrangement joins TRBV19 to TRBJ2-5; D possibly corresponds to TRBD2 (6 bases). V was cut by 2 bases and J by 5 bases, with 12 bases left in between. Per germline, CDR1 LNHDA and CDR2 SQIVND (reference sequence). CDR3 length: 14 amino acids.

The chain couples TRBV7-2 to TRBJ2-1; D possibly corresponds to TRBD2 (6 bases). Germline values: CDR1 SGHTA, CDR2 FQGNSA. V was pared by 4 bases and J by 10 bases, with 14 bases between. The CDR3 is 13 residues long. In DNA, the CDR3 is TGTGCCAGCAGCTCCCAAACTAGCCGCGAGCAGTTCTTC. Translated: CASSSQTSREQFF.

V and J are TRBV5-6 and TRBJ1-1; D is perhaps TRBD1 (5 bases). The germline V gene has CDR1 SGHDT and CDR2 YYEEEE. This CDR3 spans 12 amino acids. V gave up 4 bases and J gave up 8 bases, with 12 bases separating them. The CDR3: CASSAGRQEAFF. The DNA for the CDR3 is TGTGCCAGCAGCGCGGGGCGCCAAGAAGCTTTCTTT.

This clone was seen more than once but under ten times. The chain links TRBV3-1 (or the pseudogene TRBV3-2) to TRBJ1-5; 7 nucleotides line up with TRBD1. This CDR3 comprises 15 residues. The trim removed 4 bases at V and 0 bases at J, leaving 3 bases unmatched. Germline V gives CDR1 LGHDT, CDR2 YNNKEL (reference sequence). The CDR3 DNA reads TGTGCCAGCAGCCGGACAGGCAATAGCAATCAGCCCCAGCATTTT. This sequence encodes CASSRTGNSNQPQHF.

This chain links TRBV19 with TRBJ1-1; TRBD1 matches 7 bases. The CDR3 totals 14 residues. V shed 5 bases and J 4 bases; nucleotides not matched to a gene: 7. Germline CDR1 and CDR2: LNHDA and SQIVND (reference sequence). DNA of the CDR3: TGTGCCAGTAGTGGGGAACAGGGGATCACTGAAGCTTTCTTT. Its translation: CASSGEQGITEAFF.

This sequence joins TRBV11-2 and TRBJ2-5; 7 nucleotides match TRBD2. The J segment lost 4 bases and the V segment lost 0 bases, leaving 5 bases of the junction unmatched. The CDR3 runs 15 residues. The germline gives CDR1 SGHAT, CDR2 FQNNGV. This CDR3 is CASSLEAGQGETQYF. The DNA of the CDR3 is TGTGCCAGCAGCTTAGAAGCGGGGCAGGGAGAGACCCAGTACTTC.

The J gene is TRBJ1-3, the V gene TRBV30; TRBD1 matches at 9 bases. The CDR3 totals 15 residues. Per the germline V gene, CDR1 is GTSNPN and CDR2 is SVGIG (reference sequence). V was pared by 5 bases and J by 4 bases, with 9 bases of the junction left unmatched. In nucleotides, the CDR3 is TGTGCCTGGTTCCGGGACAGGGCGAAAGGAAACACCATATATTTT. It codes for CAWFRDRAKGNTIYF.

The chain has TRBV5-1 and TRBJ2-3; perhaps TRBD2 as D (5 bases). CDR3 length: 14 amino acids. The germline V gene encodes CDR1 SGHRS and CDR2 YFSETQ. The V end lost 0 bases, the J end lost 4 bases, and 9 bases lay between the germline ends. CDR3: CASSLGGPADTQYF. The DNA for the CDR3 is TGCGCCAGCAGCTTGGGAGGGCCCGCAGATACGCAGTATTTT. Based on the CDR3 plus reference TRBV5-1 and TRBJ2-3, the full variable domain is KAGVTQTPRYLIKTRGQQVTLSCSPISGHRSVSWYQQTPGQGLQFLFEYFSETQRNKGNFPGRFSGRQFSNSRSEMNVSTLELGDSALYLCASSLGGPADTQYFGPGTRLTVL.

V and J are TRBV20-1 and TRBJ1-2; no reliable D call. CDR3 length: 10 amino acids. The germline CDR1 and CDR2 sequences are DFQATT and SNEGSKA (reference sequence). CDR3 region: CSGVSYGYTF. The CDR3, as DNA: TGCAGCGGGGTTAGTTATGGCTACACCTTC.

This clone was detected only once. The chain combines TRBV4-3 with TRBJ2-3; TRBD2 might be the D (5 bases). Germline CDR1 reads LGHNA; CDR2 reads YSLEER. V was pared by 1 base and J by 6 bases, with 11 bases between. CDR3 size: 14 residues. The CDR3 coding sequence is TGCGCCAGCAGCCAAGCGGCCCGGGATGATACGCAGTATTTT. Translated, it gives CASSQAARDDTQYF.

V and J are TRBV10-3 and TRBJ1-2; 9 nucleotides align to TRBD1. Per germline, CDR1 ENHRY and CDR2 SYGVKD. With 5 bases clipped from V and 6 bases from J, the junction kept 10 bases outside the gene matches. This CDR3 has 15 amino acids. DNA of the CDR3: TGTGCCATCAGTTCCCTGGGACAGGGATTAGATGGCTACACCTTC. Its protein product is CAISSLGQGLDGYTF.

This chain uses TRBV19 with TRBJ2-2, with D perhaps TRBD1 (5 bases). V was shortened by 3 bases and J by 5 bases, with 10 bases between the two germline ends. Germline V gene lookup returns CDR1 LNHDA and CDR2 SQIVND (reference sequence). CDR3 size: 14 residues. The CDR3 DNA reads as TGTGCCAGTAGTATTGATCAGGGAACCGGGGAGCTGTTTTTT. Its protein product is CASSIDQGTGELFF.

The V call is TRBV3-1 (or the pseudogene TRBV3-2), the J call TRBJ2-2; TRBD2 might be the D (5 bases). This CDR3 has 16 residues. Germline V lookup: CDR1 LGHDT, CDR2 YNNKEL (reference sequence). Trimming took off 4 bases at V and 4 bases at J, with 16 bases between the two ends. The CDR3 nucleotides read TGTGCCAGCAGCCCGCGGGTCCCCCGGGGCACCGGGGAGCTGTTTTTT. Translated: CASSPRVPRGTGELFF.

The chain employs TRBV19 and TRBJ2-5; D not resolved. The germline gives CDR1 LNHDA, CDR2 SQIVND (reference sequence). Trimming removed 10 bases at V and 2 bases at J, with 11 bases between. The CDR3 contains 12 residues. CDR3 sequence reads: CATCDLQETQYF. The CDR3 nucleotides read TGTGCCACCTGCGACTTACAAGAGACCCAGTACTTC.